Included here is one T cell receptor (beta chain) sequence, with context. What it binds is unknown. These data originate in a study of T cell repertoires in cytomegalovirus infection. Study-wide points: It was HLA-C-restricted CMV-specific TCR beta clonotypes that dominated the response ex vivo. Accumulated public TCR beta family frequency recognized individuals carrying CMV together with the relevant HLA.

TCRdb processed the reads anew with MiXCR; each CDR3 protein has one entry. The sample yields some 450,000 distinct CDR3 sequences, 31% seen once. Germline-derived CDR1 and CDR2 are MGHDK and SYGVNS. The CDR3 covers 17 residues. Losses at the gene ends were 6 bases for V and 5 bases for J; bases not matched to a gene: 17. The V call is TRBV25-1, the J call TRBJ2-5; 8 bases match TRBD1. The sequenced material came from PBMCs. This receptor was obtained from a human donor in good health (CMV status not recorded). Some clones in this sample may be carry-over from other donors' samples. CDR3 in amino acids: CASSTTRQGALQETQYF. The CDR3, as DNA: TGTGCCAGCAGCACGACGCGGCAGGGGGCGCTTCAGGAGACCCAGTACTTC.